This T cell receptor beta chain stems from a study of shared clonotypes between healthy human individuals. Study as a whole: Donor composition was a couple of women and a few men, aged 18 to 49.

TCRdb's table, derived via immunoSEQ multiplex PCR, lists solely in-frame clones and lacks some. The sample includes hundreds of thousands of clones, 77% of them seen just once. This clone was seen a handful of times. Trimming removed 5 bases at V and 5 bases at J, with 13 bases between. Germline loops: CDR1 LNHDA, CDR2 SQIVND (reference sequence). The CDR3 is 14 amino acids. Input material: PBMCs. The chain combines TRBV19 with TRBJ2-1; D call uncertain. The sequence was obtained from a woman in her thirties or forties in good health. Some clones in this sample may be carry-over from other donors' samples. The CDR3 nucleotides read TGTGCCAGTAGTGGTTTAGTCCGGGACAATGAGCAGTTCTTC. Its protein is CASSGLVRDNEQFF.